This TCR beta chain was profiled in a study of cytomegalovirus exposure and HLA in healthy donors. About the study: Earlier findings included roughly 120 million unique TCR beta sequences obtained from 170 million or so T cells. General study results and limits: It has been reported that TCR beta sequences accurately predicted the HLA-A and HLA-B alleles of most subjects. TCR association rates varied by HLA locus in a later analysis, with DRB1 highest and HLA-C lowest. CMV serostatus was the only immune exposure information that was available.

PCR amplification relied on 60 Vbeta primers (plus 13 Jbeta primers). The method was immunoSEQ multiplex PCR; TCRdb's version includes in-frame clones alone and lacks a portion of them. The table has approximately 170,000 clones, just under 75% seen once; the top ten hold about 5%. CDR3 length: 14 amino acids. The germline V and J ends were trimmed by 1 base and 7 bases, with 11 bases remaining between them. Germline CDR1 is MDHEN and CDR2 is SYDVKM. As regards this clone: Its antigen is still unknown.

The chain uses TRBV28 and TRBJ1-5; the D is unclear. Source material: PBMCs. The receptor was isolated from a man aged 25-40 years in good health and CMV-seropositive. In nucleotides, the CDR3 is TGTGCCAGCAGTTTATCACAGCGAGGGCAGCCCCAGCATTTT. Encoded protein: CASSLSQRGQPQHF.